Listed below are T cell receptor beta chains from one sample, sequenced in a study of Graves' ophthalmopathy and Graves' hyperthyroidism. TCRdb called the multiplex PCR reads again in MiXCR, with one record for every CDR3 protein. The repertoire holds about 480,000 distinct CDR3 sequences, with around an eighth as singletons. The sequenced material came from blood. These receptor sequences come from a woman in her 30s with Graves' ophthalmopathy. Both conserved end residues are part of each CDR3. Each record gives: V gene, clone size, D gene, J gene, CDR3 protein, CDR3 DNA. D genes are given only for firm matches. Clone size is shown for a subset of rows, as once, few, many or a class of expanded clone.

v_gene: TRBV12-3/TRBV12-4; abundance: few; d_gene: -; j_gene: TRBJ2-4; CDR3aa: CASSSQGGLDIQYF; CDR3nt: TGTGCCAGCAGTTCGCAGGGGGGATTGGACATTCAGTACTTC
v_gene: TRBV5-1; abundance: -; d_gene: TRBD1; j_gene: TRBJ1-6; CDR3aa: CASSEPGQGNSPLHF; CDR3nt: TGCGCCAGCAGCGAACCGGGACAGGGGAATTCACCCCTCCACTTT
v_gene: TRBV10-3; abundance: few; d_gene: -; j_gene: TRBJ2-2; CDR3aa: CAIRRTESNTGELFF; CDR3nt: TGTGCCATCAGGCGGACAGAATCGAACACCGGGGAGCTGTTTTTT
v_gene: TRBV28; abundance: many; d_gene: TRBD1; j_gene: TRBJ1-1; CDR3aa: CASSWTGGWSTEAFF; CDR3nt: TGTGCCAGCAGTTGGACAGGGGGCTGGAGCACTGAAGCTTTCTTT
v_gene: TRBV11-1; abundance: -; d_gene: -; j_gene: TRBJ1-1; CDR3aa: CASNLAFVVGVGTEAFF; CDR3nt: TGTGCCAGCAACTTAGCTTTTGTAGTAGGAGTTGGCACTGAAGCTTTCTTT
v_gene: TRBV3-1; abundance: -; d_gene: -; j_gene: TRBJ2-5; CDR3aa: CASSHTEETQYF; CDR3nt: TGTGCCAGCAGCCATACAGAAGAGACCCAGTACTTC
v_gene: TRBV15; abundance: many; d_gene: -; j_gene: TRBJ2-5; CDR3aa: CATSATRDTQETQYF; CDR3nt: TGTGCCACCAGCGCCACCCGGGACACCCAAGAGACCCAGTACTTC
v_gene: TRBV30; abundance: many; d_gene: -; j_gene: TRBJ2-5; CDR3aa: CAWSVRETQYF; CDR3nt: TGTGCCTGGAGTGTACGGGAGACCCAGTACTTC
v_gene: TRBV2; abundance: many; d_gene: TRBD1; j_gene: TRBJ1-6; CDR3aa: CASTGGDRNSPLHF; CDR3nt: TGTGCCAGCACCGGAGGGGACAGGAATTCACCCCTCCACTTT
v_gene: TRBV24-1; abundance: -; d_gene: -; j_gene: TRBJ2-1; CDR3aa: CATRPSSYNEQFF; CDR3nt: TGTGCCACCAGGCCTAGCTCCTACAATGAGCAGTTCTTC